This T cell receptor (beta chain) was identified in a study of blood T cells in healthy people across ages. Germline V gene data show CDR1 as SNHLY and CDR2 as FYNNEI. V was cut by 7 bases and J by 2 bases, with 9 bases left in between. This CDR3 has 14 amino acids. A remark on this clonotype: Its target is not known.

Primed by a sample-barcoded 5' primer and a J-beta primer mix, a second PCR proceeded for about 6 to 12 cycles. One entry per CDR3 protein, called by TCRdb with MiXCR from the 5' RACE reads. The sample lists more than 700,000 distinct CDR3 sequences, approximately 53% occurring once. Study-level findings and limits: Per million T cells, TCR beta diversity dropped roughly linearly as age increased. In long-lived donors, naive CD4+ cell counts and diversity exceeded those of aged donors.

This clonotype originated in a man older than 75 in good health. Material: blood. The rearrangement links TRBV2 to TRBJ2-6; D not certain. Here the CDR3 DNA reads TGTGCCAGCATGAGAGTGACTGGGGCCAACGTCCTGACTTTC. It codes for CASMRVTGANVLTF.